These 29 T cell receptor beta chains share one sample of origin, sequenced in a study of shared clonotypes between healthy human individuals. CD45RO-negative CD8 cells positively selected for CCR7 made up the naive population, which excluded terminally differentiated effector memory CD45RA+ cells. Sequenced by immunoSEQ multiplex PCR; TCRdb stores in-frame clones only, minus some. This sample has millions of clones, with roughly 94% found just once. The source material was naive CD8+ T cells sorted from blood. These receptors were collected from a man younger than 35 in good health.

The chain has TRBV4-1 and TRBJ1-4; D is unclear. Trimming pared 2 bases from V and 8 bases from J, leaving 9 bases between. CDR1 is MGHRA and CDR2 is YSYEKL in the germline V gene. The CDR3 is 13 residues long. The CDR3 region has the DNA TGCGCCAGCAGCCAAATAGGAACCGAAAAACTGTTTTTT. Amino acid sequence: CASSQIGTEKLFF.

DNA of the CDR3: TGTGCCAGCAGCGTAGAATTACAGGGTCTGAATGGCTACACCTTC. Translated, it gives CASSVELQGLNGYTF. The chain links TRBV5-6 to TRBJ1-2, with D perhaps TRBD1 (6 bases). Trimming stripped 4 bases from V and 6 bases from J, with 19 bases between. There are 15 residues in the CDR3. Germline lookup yields CDR1 SGHDT and CDR2 YYEEEE.

The chain carries TRBV5-6 and TRBJ1-6, with D tentatively TRBD1 (5 bases). The germline CDR1 and CDR2 sequences are SGHDT and YYEEEE. V dropped 0 bases and J dropped 11 bases, with 6 bases sitting between them. The CDR3 runs 12 residues. The chain's CDR3 is CASSLGGPPLHF. CDR3 in DNA: TGTGCCAGCAGCTTGGGGGGCCCACCCCTCCACTTT.

The rearrangement links TRBV19 to TRBJ2-7; D gene unclear. Looked up from germline, CDR1 is LNHDA and CDR2 is SQIVND (reference sequence). Between the trimmed V and J ends, which lost 4 bases and 0 bases, there was a span of 7 bases. The CDR3 is 13 residues long. The CDR3 region has the DNA TGTGCCAGTAGTAGCACCATCTCCTACGAGCAGTACTTC. Amino acids: CASSSTISYEQYF.

The gene calls are TRBV4-3 and TRBJ2-5; D may be TRBD2 (5 bases). The CDR3 length is 16 residues. Germline values: CDR1 LGHNA, CDR2 YSLEER. Trimming pared 0 bases from V and 4 bases from J, leaving 15 bases between. The CDR3 sequence: CASSQESEGTAETQYF. The CDR3 DNA follows: TGCGCCAGCAGCCAAGAAAGCGAGGGAACGGCAGAGACCCAGTACTTC.

The rearrangement joins TRBV7-8 to TRBJ2-7; no reliable D call. This CDR3 has 14 amino acids. Germline V gene lookup returns CDR1 SGHVS and CDR2 FQNEAQ. The V end lost 3 bases, the J end lost 4 bases, and 13 bases lay between the germline ends. This CDR3 reads CASSLQRLLYEQYF. In DNA, the CDR3 is TGTGCCAGCAGCTTGCAGAGACTCCTATACGAGCAGTACTTC.

This chain links TRBV7-8 with TRBJ1-4, with 9 bases identical to TRBD1. V lost 4 bases to trimming and J lost 8 bases; unmatched junction nucleotides: 17. CDR1 SGHVS and CDR2 FQNEAQ come from the germline V gene. The CDR3 length is 18 residues. CDR3 in amino acids: CASSSRRGTGTKGEKLFF. CDR3 DNA: TGTGCCAGCAGCTCCCGAAGGGGGACAGGGACTAAGGGGGAAAAACTGTTTTTT.

The gene calls are TRBV14 and TRBJ1-4, with TRBD1 matching 7 bases. Trimming took 3 bases from V and 5 from J; bases not matched to a gene: 9. This CDR3 has 16 residues. The V gene's germline CDR1 is SGHDN and CDR2 FVKESK. CDR3 bases: TGTGCCAGCAGCCAGGGAACAGGGGCCGAGAATGAAAAACTGTTTTTT. This codes for CASSQGTGAENEKLFF.

V and J are TRBV29-1 and TRBJ2-3; 7 bases match TRBD2. This CDR3 spans 14 amino acids. CDR1 is SQVTM and CDR2 is ANQGSEA in the germline V gene. V was clipped by 4 bases and J by 4 bases; unmatched bases: 8. Here the CDR3 reads CSVVASGKADTQYF. The CDR3 nucleotides read TGCAGCGTTGTGGCGAGCGGGAAAGCAGATACGCAGTATTTT.

The chain recombines TRBV5-6 with TRBJ2-3, with 10 bases aligning to TRBD2. The V segment lost 1 base and the J segment 0 bases; nucleotides outside the gene matches: 8. The CDR3 is made up of 18 amino acids. In germline, CDR1 is SGHDT, CDR2 YYEEEE. The CDR3 bases are TGTGCCAGCAGCTTGCTAGCGGGGGATCCCGATAGCACAGATACGCAGTATTTT. Protein product: CASSLLAGDPDSTDTQYF.

The chain is built from TRBV27 and TRBJ2-1; the match to TRBD2 covers 8 bases. With V trimmed by 7 bases and J by 8 bases, 10 bases remained unmatched. CDR1 is MNHEY and CDR2 is SMNVEV in the germline V gene (reference sequence). The CDR3 is 14 residues long. CDR3 region: CASTPGGASDEQFF. The DNA for the CDR3 is TGTGCCAGCACCCCCGGGGGGGCATCGGATGAGCAGTTCTTC.

The chain joins TRBV21-1 to TRBJ2-5. TRBV21-1 is a recognized pseudogene. CDR3 length: 14 residues. DNA for the CDR3: TGTGCCAGCAGCACAAGGATGAAGGCGCAGACCCAGTACTTC. Protein product: CASSTRMKAQTQYF.

The rearrangement uses TRBV6-1 and TRBJ1-3; D perhaps matches TRBD1 (5 bases). The V gene's germline CDR1 is MNHNS and CDR2 SASEGT. The CDR3 sequence is 13 residues long. With 3 bases removed from V and 4 bases from J, the gap between germline ends came to 7 bases. This chain's CDR3 is CASSETVGNTIYF. The CDR3 region has the DNA TGTGCCAGCAGTGAGACAGTGGGAAACACCATATATTTT.

This clone has only a few counts. Other DNA sequences in the same sample also yield this CDR3. J is TRBJ2-7 and V is TRBV10-2; D unclear. The germline CDR1 and CDR2 sequences are WSHSY and SAAADI. V was pared by 3 bases and J by 3 bases, with 3 bases between. CDR3 size: 11 residues. The DNA for the CDR3 is TGCGCCAGCAGTGAAGTCTACGAGCAGTACTTC. As protein: CASSEVYEQYF.

The chain carries TRBV4-1 and TRBJ2-7; TRBD1 agrees at 9 bases. With 3 bases clipped from V and 3 bases from J, the junction kept 3 bases outside the gene matches. CDR1 and CDR2 from the germline V gene are MGHRA and YSYEKL. The CDR3 is 14 residues long. The DNA of the CDR3 is TGCGCCAGCAGCCAGCGGGACAGGGTCTACGAGCAGTACTTC. It specifies CASSQRDRVYEQYF.

The table lists this clone with a count of one. The CDR3 DNA is TGCAGCGTTGAAGAAATACCCCGGGACAGGGATGGCTATGGCTACACCTTC. Amino acid sequence: CSVEEIPRDRDGYGYTF. This chain connects TRBV29-1 to TRBJ1-2; TRBD1 matches at 9 bases. V lost 0 bases to trimming and J lost 4 bases; unmatched junction nucleotides: 12. The germline V gene encodes CDR1 SQVTM and CDR2 ANQGSEA. The CDR3 runs to 17 residues. The whole variable domain, filled in from reference TRBV29-1 and TRBJ1-2, reads SAVISQKPSRDICQRGTSLTIQCQVDSQVTMMFWYRQQPGQSLTLIATANQGSEATYESGFVIDKFPISRPNLTFSTLTVSNMSPEDSSIYLCSVEEIPRDRDGYGYTFGSGTRLTVV.

This chain connects TRBV12-2 to TRBJ1-5; the listed D gene, TRBD1, was not tested against the DNA. TRBV12-2 is a pseudogene segment. CDR3 length: 18 residues. CDR3 residues: CASRLVEGGAMENQPQHF. CDR3 in DNA: TGTGCAAGTCGCTTAGTAGAAGGGGGAGCGATGGAGAATCAGCCCCAGCATTTT.

J is TRBJ1-2 and V is TRBV19; no clear D. The V gene's germline CDR1 is LNHDA and CDR2 SQIVND (reference sequence). CDR3 length: 14 amino acids. Trimming removed 7 bases from V and 4 bases from J, with 16 bases in between. The CDR3 bases are TGTGCCAGTAAACCTCCAGGACCGAGCTATGGCTACACCTTC. It yields the protein CASKPPGPSYGYTF.

The sample holds one count of this clone. V is TRBV6-5 and J is TRBJ2-1; a weak D match, TRBD2 (5 bases). V dropped 6 bases and J dropped 3 bases, with 15 bases sitting between them. The CDR3 has 15 amino acids. Germline CDR1 is MNHEY and CDR2 is SVGAGI. In nucleotides, the CDR3 is TGTGCCAGCAGCCCTAGAGAGGGAAACTACAATGAGCAGTTCTTC. It encodes CASSPREGNYNEQFF.

The genes are TRBV5-4 and TRBJ1-2, with TRBD1 identical over 7 bases. There are 14 residues in the CDR3. The germline gives CDR1 SGHNT, CDR2 YYREEE (reference sequence). The trim removed 5 bases at V and 7 bases at J, leaving 11 bases unmatched. The CDR3 loop is CASREGQASLGYTF. In nucleotides, the CDR3 is TGTGCCAGCAGGGAAGGACAGGCTTCCCTTGGCTACACCTTC.

This clone was detected only once. The V call is TRBV20-1, the J call TRBJ2-5; no clear D gene. The CDR3 is made up of 11 amino acids. Germline V lookup: CDR1 DFQATT, CDR2 SNEGSKA (reference sequence). Trimming removed 7 bases from V and 4 bases from J, with 10 bases in between. DNA for the CDR3: TGCAGTGTGGACGGATCAGAGACCCAGTACTTC. This encodes CSVDGSETQYF.

The chain employs TRBV5-8 and TRBJ1-4; no firm D call. CDR1 is SGHTS and CDR2 is YDEGEE in the germline V gene. This CDR3 comprises 15 residues. The V gene lost 2 bases and the J gene lost 7 bases, with 15 bases spanning the gap. CDR3 in amino acids: CASSLGSGPPEKLFF. The CDR3 DNA reads as TGTGCCAGCAGCTTAGGGTCAGGACCCCCTGAAAAACTGTTTTTT.

The CDR3 nucleotides are TGTGCCAGCTCACCACCGGATACAGCCTACGAGCAGTACTTC. It is translated as CASSPPDTAYEQYF. The J gene is TRBJ2-7, the V gene TRBV18, with D hard to call. The germline V gene encodes CDR1 KGHSH and CDR2 LQKENI. V was shortened by 0 bases and J by 2 bases, with 8 bases between the two germline ends. There are 14 residues in the CDR3.

The chain has TRBV9 and TRBJ2-5; TRBD1 matches 7 bases. This CDR3 is built from 15 residues. V trimming: 3 bases; J trimming: 2 bases; junction bases outside the gene matches: 7. CDR1 and CDR2 (germline): SGDLS, YYNGEE. The DNA of the CDR3 is TGTGCCAGCAGCGCCCCGGGACAGCTTCAAGAGACCCAGTACTTC. This encodes CASSAPGQLQETQYF.

V and J are TRBV5-1 and TRBJ2-5; possibly TRBD1 for D (6 bases). Near its end, the DNA agrees better with TRBJ2-7, so the J call may be wrong. CDR3 size: 17 residues. CDR1 and CDR2 from the germline V gene are SGHRS and YFSETQ. The CDR3 reads CASSPLRGQMGSYEQYF. Written as DNA, the CDR3 is TGCGCCAGCAGTCCTCTCAGGGGCCAGATGGGGTCCTACGAGCAGTACTTC.

The chain links TRBV10-2 to TRBJ2-7; TRBD2 agrees at 9 bases. The CDR3 has 14 residues. In germline, CDR1 is WSHSY, CDR2 SAAADI. Unmatched junction bases numbered 8, after V lost 7 bases and J lost 4 bases. CDR3 in DNA: TGCGCCAGCACGACTAGCGGAACCCCATACGAGCAGTACTTC. It yields the protein CASTTSGTPYEQYF.

The J gene is TRBJ1-1, the V gene TRBV6-1; TRBD1 matches at 8 bases. V gave up 9 bases and J gave up 6 bases; unmatched junction bases: 9. Germline V gene lookup returns CDR1 MNHNS and CDR2 SASEGT. The CDR3 is 13 amino acids. The CDR3 sequence: CASIQDRGSEAFF. CDR3 sequence (DNA): TGTGCCAGTATTCAAGACAGGGGATCTGAAGCTTTCTTT.

J is TRBJ1-2 and V is TRBV7-9, with 7 bases that match TRBD1. V was pared by 1 base and J by 5 bases, with 4 bases of the junction left unmatched. The germline CDR1 and CDR2 sequences are SEHNR and FQNEAQ (reference sequence). The CDR3 loop spans 14 amino acids. CDR3: CASSLGGTAYGYTF. The CDR3 DNA follows: TGTGCCAGCAGCTTAGGAGGGACAGCTTATGGCTACACCTTC.

The gene calls are TRBV5-1 and TRBJ1-1, with 8 nucleotides matching TRBD1. The V segment lost 4 bases and the J segment 4 bases; nucleotides outside the gene matches: 6. The CDR3 sequence is 14 residues long. Germline loops: CDR1 SGHRS, CDR2 YFSETQ. For the CDR3, the DNA is TGCGCCAGCAGCCTCGGGACAGGACGCACTGAAGCTTTCTTT. It yields the protein CASSLGTGRTEAFF.